The sequence of this TCR beta chain was determined in a study of B cell selection in AIRE deficiency (dated by TCRdb to between 2017 and 2020). In the study overall: A comparison of TCRbeta repertoires of sorted blood CD4+ conventional T cells and regulatory T cells was made between AIRE-deficient patients and healthy controls. The TCR-sequenced cohort comprised about 5 AIRE-deficient APECED patients and about 5 healthy control donors.

For sorting, regulatory T cells were defined as CD4+CD25hiCD127low/negative cells. The control samples were obtained from healthy donors who were not related to the patients. A FACSAria flow cytometer was used to sort the Tconv and Treg cells intended for TCRbeta sequencing. The sorted cells were collected in 5-ml round-bottom polystyrene tubes, and the dry cell pellets were frozen at -80 degrees C prior to sequencing. From its cysteine to its phenylalanine, the CDR3 spans 15 amino acids. Just CDR3 DNA is preserved here, 45 bases in frame from base 1. V is reduced by 0 bases and J by 2 bases, leaving a spacing of 10 bases between them. The germline V gene provides CDR1 SGHRS and CDR2 YFSETQ. The immunoSEQ platform was used to sequence the TCRbeta chain. Regarding the original processing steps: Pooled Treg repertoires yielded tens of thousands of distinct TCRbeta sequences from patients and 90,000 to 100,000 from healthy donors. Treg TCRbeta sequences shared by two or more individuals were defined as public, and these public Treg TCRbeta sequences were subsequently searched for in Tconv repertoires. Differences between groups were assessed by Mann-Whitney U tests with Bonferroni-Dunn correction in GraphPad Prism 7.03. This immuneACCESS table, as held by TCRdb, lists in-frame sequences with V and J called but not all clones. Of the missing ones, under half trace to an unresolved V gene in checked studies; the others have no known cause. V, J and clone size reflect that table, while D and trimming were determined from the DNA. The sample includes about 22,000 clones, with nearly 95% observed a single time. The ten top clones hold more than 1.3% of the sample.

Findings and caveats that apply to the study as a whole: Among about 3,700 shared Treg TCRbeta sequences, 30% to 35% were found to be shared only among healthy donors and 7.5% to 10% only among patients, suggesting that Treg selection is less efficient in the absence of AIRE. Shared Treg sequences had shorter CDR3s, reflecting a bias toward rearrangements with few non-templated nucleotide insertions. In terms of TCRBV gene usage, CDR3 length and TCR diversity, Tconv and Treg cells from AIRE-deficient patients looked similar to Tconv and Treg cells from healthy donors. Roughly 30% of the Treg TCRbeta sequences shared among healthy donors were detected in patient Tconv cells, suggesting that Treg-biased clones are diverted into the Tconv compartment. Only TCRbeta chains were sequenced, and less than 40% of shared healthy-donor Treg sequences were also present in healthy Tconv cells, possibly due to differing TCRalpha chains.

This clone was picked up one time. The antigen it binds to is not known. Qualities for individual bases were not recorded, and no much larger clone is one base off. The sequencing sample was made of CD4+CD25+ Tregs sorted from PBMCs. The origin of this receptor is a human donor in good health. Recombination linked TRBV5-1 to TRBJ2-3; no D segment can be confidently identified. The CDR3 protein: CASSLGAYPTDTQYF. The nucleotide sequence is given as TGCGCCAGCAGCTTGGGGGCGTATCCCACAGATACGCAGTATTTT.